The present entry profiles one T cell receptor beta chain with its context. Its antigen remains unknown. Unique molecular identifiers were included in an RNA-based 3' RACE TCR library. One entry per CDR3 protein results from TCRdb running MiXCR on the 3' RACE reads. Among about 89,000 distinct CDR3 sequences listed, about 6.9% were seen once. These data belong to a study of HIV-infected children after antiretroviral therapy interruption. Study background: Children were on planned treatment interruption or continuous treatment. In continuous treatment, analyzed samples were from weeks 0, 48 and 150.

Treatment here: PENTA 11 planned treatment interruption arm or continuous ART arm. Naive CD4+ CD45RA+ CD45RO- T cells were sorted from thawed PBMCs. V lost 7 bases and J lost 3, with 13 bases in between. This CDR3 region has 14 residues. Germline V gene data show CDR1 as MDHEN and CDR2 as SYDVKM. Study-wide findings and caveats: By the end of treatment interruption, naive CD4+ clonality (Gini) increased.

The clonotype originates from a pool of human donors with HIV. The V gene is TRBV28, the J gene TRBJ2-4; tentative D call: TRBD2 (6 bases). The sample in question was CD45RA+ CD4+ T cells from PBMCs, pooled from several time points, obtained from a donor given antiretroviral therapy, either interrupted or continuous. This sample's subset: naive CD4+ CD45RA+ CD45RO- T cells. The CDR3 loop is CASKSAGNKNIQYF. The CDR3 nucleotides are TGTGCCAGCAAATCTGCGGGAAACAAAAACATTCAGTACTTC.